This T cell receptor beta chain was captured in a study of a mutant IDH1 vaccine in newly diagnosed glioma. Germline CDR1 reads SGDLS; CDR2 reads YYNGEE. With 0 bases removed from V and 5 bases from J, the gap between germline ends came to 5 bases. The CDR3 loop spans 12 amino acids. Of note for this clone: Its antigen is as yet unknown.

The protocol was immunoSEQ multiplex PCR, while the TCRdb copy is restricted to in-frame clones and leaves out a portion. The table lists about 48,000 clones, roughly four fifths of them singletons, with roughly an eighth in the top ten. Time point reported: week 35, safety follow-up. It was 300 ug of mutant IDH1 20-mer peptide that made up each vaccine dose, given with topical imiquimod. Source: PBMCs, taken from a glioma patient whose treatment included an IDH1 peptide vaccine. The sequence derives from a man in his forties with glioma. The chain couples TRBV9 to TRBJ1-2; D not certain. CDR3 amino acids: CASSVGVYGYTF. CDR3 nucleotides: TGTGCCAGCAGCGTAGGGGTATATGGCTACACCTTC.